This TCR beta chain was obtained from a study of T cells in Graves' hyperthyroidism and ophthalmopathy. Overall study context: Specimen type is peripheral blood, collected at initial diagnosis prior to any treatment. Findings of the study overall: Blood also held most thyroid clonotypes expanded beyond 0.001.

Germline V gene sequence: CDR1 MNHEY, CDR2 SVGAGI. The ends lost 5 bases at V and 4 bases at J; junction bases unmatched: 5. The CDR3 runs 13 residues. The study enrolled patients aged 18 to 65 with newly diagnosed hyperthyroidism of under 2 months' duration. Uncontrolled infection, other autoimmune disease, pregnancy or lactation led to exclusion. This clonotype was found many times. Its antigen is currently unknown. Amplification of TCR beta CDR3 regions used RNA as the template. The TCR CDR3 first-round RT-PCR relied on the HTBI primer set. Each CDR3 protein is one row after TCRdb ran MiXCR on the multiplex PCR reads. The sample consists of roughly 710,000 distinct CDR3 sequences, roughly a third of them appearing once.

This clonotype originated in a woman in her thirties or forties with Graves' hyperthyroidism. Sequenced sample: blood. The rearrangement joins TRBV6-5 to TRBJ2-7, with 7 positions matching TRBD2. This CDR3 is CASSPGTTYEQYF. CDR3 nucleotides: TGTGCCAGCAGTCCAGGGACTACGTACGAGCAGTACTTC.